The sequence of this T cell receptor (beta chain) was determined in a study of T cell repertoires in cytomegalovirus infection. About the research overall: CMV epitopes used comprised recently identified HLA-C-restricted ones and well-studied HLA-B-restricted ones. Indications came from public TCR beta signatures; they pointed to CMV infection and to a matching HLA type. General study findings and limits: Dominating the ex vivo response were TCR beta clonotypes that were CMV-specific and HLA-C-restricted.

To note about this clonotype: Its target is not known.

TCRdb called the reads again in MiXCR, with one record for every CDR3 protein. In the table there are tens of thousands of distinct CDR3 sequences, roughly a fifth of which are singletons. V lost 0 bases, J lost 6 bases, and 7 bases lay in between. The CDR3 contains 13 residues. CDR1 and CDR2 from the germline V gene are LNHNV and YYDKDF (reference sequence). The sequence derives from a human donor in good health (CMV status not recorded). Some clones in this sample may be carry-over from other donors' samples. The sample was CD8+ T cells from cultured PBMCs, taken from culture after CMV antigen stimulation. This chain links TRBV15 with TRBJ2-3, with D perhaps TRBD2 (6 bases). The CDR3 reads CATSRDREDTQYF. DNA for the CDR3: TGTGCCACCAGCAGAGATCGGGAGGATACGCAGTATTTT.